Here is one TCR beta chain with its context. Under the authors' procedure: Reference gene primer amplification gave nucleated cell count estimates. Profiled with immunoSEQ multiplex PCR; TCRdb holds only in-frame clones, not every one. The DNA was the basis for D and trimming; V, J and clone size are from that table. The sample lists 55,000 to 80,000 clones, 80% to 90% seen once, with approximately 5.3% in the top ten. CDR3 length: 14 residues. This entry comes from a study of blood T cell repertoires in COVID-19. The receptor's source is a man aged 45-60 years with active COVID-19. Sequencing was done on a sample of peripheral blood. The V call is TRBV21-1, the J call TRBJ2-7; the table's D gene call, TRBD2, was not cross checked with the DNA. TRBV21-1 is assigned pseudogene status. The CDR3 DNA sequence: TGTGCCAGCAGCAAAGGCCCGCACTGCCGCGAGCAGTACTTC. Translated: CASSKGPHCREQYF.